The clone carrying this T cell receptor (beta chain) turned up a few times. The ends were cut back, 5 bases at V and 4 bases at J, with 11 bases in the middle. The CDR3 consists of 14 residues. CDR1 and CDR2 (germline): MNHEY, SVGAGI. The data are from a study of blood T cell repertoires in COVID-19. Assay: immunoSEQ multiplex PCR; the TCRdb copy retains only in-frame clones and omits some. Found here are approximately 250,000 clones, 75% to 95% of them singletons; the top ten hold 2.5% to 3%. Cohorts were based on clinical histories the participants reported. The sequence was collected from a man aged 40-49 years who had been exposed to COVID-19. The sample was PBMCs or T cells enriched from blood (not recorded which). The V gene is TRBV6-5, the J gene TRBJ2-2; D is ambiguous. CDR3 sequence: CASSLTPGTGELFF. Written as DNA, the CDR3 is TGTGCCAGCAGTCTGACACCCGGCACCGGGGAGCTGTTTTTT.